Below, 18 T cell receptor beta chains from the same sample are listed, as sequenced in a study of preoperative IRX-2 immunotherapy in early breast cancer. TCRdb's table, derived via immunoSEQ multiplex PCR, lists solely in-frame clones and lacks some. Here the sample spans 28,000 or so clones, around 91% being singletons. Specified treatment: preoperative locoregional IRX-2 cytokine immunotherapy. This sample was gathered from a patient treated with IRX-2 immunotherapy. The receptor set was obtained from a human donor with breast cancer.

This chain connects TRBV9 to TRBJ2-7, with 7 positions matching TRBD2. The CDR3 runs to 13 residues. In germline, CDR1 is SGDLS, CDR2 YYNGEE. Trimming cost V 3 bases and J 2 bases; bases outside gene matches: 2. The CDR3, as DNA: TGTGCCAGCAGCGGGACTAGACCCTACGAGCAGTACTTC. Its protein is CASSGTRPYEQYF.

The J gene is TRBJ2-1, the V gene TRBV4-2; 11 bases are shared with TRBD2. There are 15 residues in the CDR3. Germline assignment: CDR1 LGHNA and CDR2 YNFKEQ. V lost 6 bases, J lost 7 bases, and 8 bases stayed unmatched. The CDR3, as DNA: TGTGCCAGCAGAACTAGCGGGAGAACGAATAATGAGCAGTTCTTC. Its protein product is CASRTSGRTNNEQFF.

The chain employs TRBV27 and TRBJ1-4; 9 nucleotides match TRBD1. Germline CDR1 and CDR2: MNHEY and SMNVEV (reference sequence). This CDR3 region has 14 residues. V shed 6 bases, J shed 9 bases, and the junction held 8 bases outside the gene matches. The CDR3 protein is CASRRGDREKKLFF. CDR3 coding DNA: TGTGCCAGCAGAAGGGGGGACAGGGAGAAAAAACTGTTTTTT. Combining the CDR3 with reference TRBV27 and TRBJ1-4 gives the whole variable domain EAQVTQNPRYLITVTGKKLTVTCSQNMNHEYMSWYRQDPGLGLRQIYYSMNVEVTDKGDVPEGYKVSRKEKRNFPLILESPSPNQTSLYFCASRRGDREKKLFFGSGTQLSVL.

The chain uses TRBV19 and TRBJ1-4; D remains ambiguous. Deletions cut 4 bases from V and 8 bases from J, with 8 bases between. Looked up from germline, CDR1 is LNHDA and CDR2 is SQIVND (reference sequence). The CDR3 consists of 12 residues. The CDR3 DNA follows: TGTGCCAGTAGTAAGCTGGGAGAAAAACTGTTTTTT. Protein sequence: CASSKLGEKLFF.

The CDR3 sequence is CASSRGTSGIYEQYF. CDR3 coding DNA: TGCGCCAGCAGCCGAGGGACTAGCGGTATCTACGAGCAGTACTTC. This chain connects TRBV4-1 to TRBJ2-5, with TRBD2 matching 11 bases. The J call is doubtful: the DNA matches TRBJ2-7 better. The CDR3 covers 15 residues. Per the germline V gene, CDR1 is MGHRA and CDR2 is YSYEKL.

The chain joins TRBV15 to TRBJ2-7, with a possible D match to TRBD1 (5 bases). The germline gives CDR1 LNHNV, CDR2 YYDKDF (reference sequence). With 1 base removed from V and 3 bases from J, the gap between germline ends came to 13 bases. The CDR3 extends over 15 amino acids. The CDR3 is CATSRVMGLGYEQYF. The CDR3 DNA sequence: TGTGCCACCAGCAGAGTTATGGGGCTTGGCTACGAGCAGTACTTC.

J is TRBJ1-1 and V is TRBV5-4; D is possibly TRBD1 (5 bases). CDR1 and CDR2 (germline): SGHNT, YYREEE (reference sequence). Trimming removed 3 bases at V and 2 bases at J, with 11 bases between. This CDR3 has 14 amino acids. The CDR3 coding sequence is TGTGCCAGCAGCTCAGGGACGACCAACACTGAAGCTTTCTTT. It yields the protein CASSSGTTNTEAFF.

The chain combines TRBV6-5 with TRBJ2-1; D call uncertain. The CDR3 is 15 residues long. Germline V CDR1 and CDR2: MNHEY, SVGAGI. Trimming stripped 4 bases from V and 0 bases from J, with 10 bases between. Here the CDR3 reads CASSLGGLSYNEQFF. The CDR3 coding sequence is TGTGCCAGCAGTTTGGGTGGGCTCTCCTACAATGAGCAGTTCTTC.

This clone appeared once. The chain combines TRBV6-1 with TRBJ1-2; D might be TRBD1 (5 bases). The CDR3 contains 13 residues. Germline loops: CDR1 MNHNS, CDR2 SASEGT. With 1 base removed from V and 2 bases from J, the gap between germline ends came to 5 bases. CDR3 in amino acids: CASSEDRNYGYTF. The CDR3 coding sequence is TGTGCCAGCAGTGAAGACAGGAACTATGGCTACACCTTC.

The table lists this clone with a count of one. The V and J genes are TRBV6-5 and TRBJ2-3; D could derive from TRBD1 or TRBD2 (6 bases each). Germline V lookup: CDR1 MNHEY, CDR2 SVGAGI. The CDR3 spans 15 residues. V was clipped by 6 bases and J by 3 bases, with 16 bases between them. The CDR3 is CASSSTGGKTDTQYF. The CDR3 nucleotides read TGTGCCAGCAGCTCGACAGGCGGGAAGACAGATACGCAGTATTTT.

The rearrangement uses TRBV6-1 and TRBJ2-5; no clear D. V was clipped by 1 base and J by 2 bases, with 2 bases between them. CDR3 length equals 12 residues. Germline lookup yields CDR1 MNHNS and CDR2 SASEGT. For the CDR3, the DNA is TGTGCCAGCAGTGAAGGACAAGAGACCCAGTACTTC. It specifies CASSEGQETQYF.

V is TRBV19 and J is TRBJ2-3, with D possibly matching TRBD2 (7 bases). Trimming shortened V by 8 bases and J by 6 bases, and 15 bases separated the two germline ends. CDR1 is LNHDA, CDR2 SQIVND, per germline (reference sequence). The CDR3 is 13 amino acids. As DNA, the CDR3 is TGTGCCAGTGCGGGGGCTTCTAGGGATACGCAGTATTTT. The encoded protein is CASAGASRDTQYF.

V usage is TRBV19 and J usage is TRBJ1-5; TRBD1 might be the D (6 bases). The CDR3 runs 16 residues. V gave up 5 bases and J gave up 0 bases, with 14 bases separating them. Germline values: CDR1 LNHDA, CDR2 SQIVND (reference sequence). This chain's CDR3 is CASSLRTVNSNQPQHF. Here the CDR3 DNA reads TGTGCCAGTAGTTTAAGGACAGTGAATAGCAATCAGCCCCAGCATTTT.

V and J are TRBV25-1 and TRBJ2-5; D may be TRBD2 (5 bases). From germline, CDR1 is MGHDK and CDR2 SYGVNS. The CDR3 runs 15 residues. The V gene lost 3 bases and the J gene lost 5 bases, with 16 bases spanning the gap. In nucleotides, the CDR3 is TGTGCCAGCAGTGAGTGGCTAGCCTTATCGGAGACCCAGTACTTC. Protein: CASSEWLALSETQYF. Full variable domain (outside the CDR3, taken from reference TRBV25-1 and TRBJ2-5): EADIYQTPRYLVIGTGKKITLECSQTMGHDKMYWYQQDPGMELHLIHYSYGVNSTEKGDLSSESTVSRIRTEHFPLTLESARPSHTSQYLCASSEWLALSETQYFGPGTRLLVL.

The chain is built from TRBV7-2 and TRBJ1-1, with a tentative D call TRBD1 (6 bases). Germline CDR1 reads SGHTA; CDR2 reads FQGNSA. The CDR3 extends over 13 amino acids. Trimming shortened V by 1 base and J by 7 bases, and 10 bases separated the two germline ends. The CDR3 protein is CASSLDRVNEAFF. CDR3 coding DNA: TGTGCCAGCAGCTTAGACAGGGTAAATGAAGCTTTCTTT.

The genes are TRBV28 and TRBJ1-2, with D possibly matching TRBD1 (5 bases). Germline-derived CDR1 and CDR2 are MDHEN and SYDVKM. Trimming took 10 bases from V and 4 from J, leaving 10 bases between them. The length of the CDR3 is 11 residues. CDR3 amino acids: CAIRQSYGYTF. The DNA of the CDR3 is TGTGCCATAAGACAGTCCTATGGCTACACCTTC.

This clone was seen just once. This rearrangement joins TRBV6-1 to TRBJ1-6, with a weak D call TRBD1 (6 bases). Germline V gives CDR1 MNHNS, CDR2 SASEGT. The length of the CDR3 is 14 residues. V dropped 2 bases and J dropped 13 bases, with 15 bases sitting between them. CDR3 loop: CASSEWAGQGPLHF. In nucleotides, the CDR3 is TGTGCCAGCAGTGAATGGGCAGGGCAGGGGCCCCTCCACTTT.

V and J are TRBV18 and TRBJ2-5, with D unresolved. Germline V CDR1 and CDR2: KGHSH, LQKENI. Trimming stripped 0 bases from V and 4 bases from J, with 9 bases between. The CDR3 has 14 amino acids. CDR3 residues: CASSPPGKRETQYF. The CDR3 DNA reads as TGTGCCAGCTCACCACCGGGAAAGCGAGAGACCCAGTACTTC.